This paragraph reports one TCR beta chain. This entry belongs to a study of immune characterization of retroperitoneal liposarcoma. A single record per CDR3 protein comes from TCRdb applying MiXCR to the PCR reads. The sample comprises roughly 9,300 distinct CDR3 sequences, around a third of which are singletons, and around 10% rests with the top ten. The V and J ends lost 6 bases and 0 bases, in that order; junction bases with no gene match: 6. This CDR3 comprises 15 residues. The germline V gene encodes CDR1 SGHTA and CDR2 FQGNSA. The sequencing input was tumor tissue. The sequence derives from a female donor with retroperitoneal liposarcoma. The rearrangement uses TRBV7-2 and TRBJ1-1; 8 bases match TRBD1. The CDR3 is CASSPHRGLNTEAFF. CDR3 DNA sequence: TGTGCCAGCAGTCCCCACAGGGGGTTGAACACTGAAGCTTTCTTT.